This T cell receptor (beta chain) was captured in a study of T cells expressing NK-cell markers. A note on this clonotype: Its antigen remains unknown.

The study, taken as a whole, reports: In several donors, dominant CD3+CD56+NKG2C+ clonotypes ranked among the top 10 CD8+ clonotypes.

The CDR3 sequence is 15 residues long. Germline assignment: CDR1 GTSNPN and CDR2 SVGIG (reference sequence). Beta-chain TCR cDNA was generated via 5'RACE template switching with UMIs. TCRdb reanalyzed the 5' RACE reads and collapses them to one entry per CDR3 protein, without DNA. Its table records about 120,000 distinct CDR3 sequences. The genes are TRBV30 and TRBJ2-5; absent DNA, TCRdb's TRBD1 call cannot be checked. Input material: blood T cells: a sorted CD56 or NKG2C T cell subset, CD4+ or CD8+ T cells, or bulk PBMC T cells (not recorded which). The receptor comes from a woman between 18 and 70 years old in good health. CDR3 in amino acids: CAWALYRGLGETQYF.